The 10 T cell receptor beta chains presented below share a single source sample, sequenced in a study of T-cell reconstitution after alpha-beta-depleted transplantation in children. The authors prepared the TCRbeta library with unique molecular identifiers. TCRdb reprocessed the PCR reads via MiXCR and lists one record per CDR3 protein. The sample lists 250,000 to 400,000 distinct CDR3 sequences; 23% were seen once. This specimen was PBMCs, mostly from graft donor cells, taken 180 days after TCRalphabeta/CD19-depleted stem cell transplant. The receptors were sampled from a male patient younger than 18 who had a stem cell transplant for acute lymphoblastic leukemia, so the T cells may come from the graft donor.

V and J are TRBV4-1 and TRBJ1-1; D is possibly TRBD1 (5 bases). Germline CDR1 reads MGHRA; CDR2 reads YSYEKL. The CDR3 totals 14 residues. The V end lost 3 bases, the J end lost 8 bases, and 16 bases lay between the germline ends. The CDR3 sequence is CASSQLGASREAFF. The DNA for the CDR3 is TGCGCCAGCAGCCAGCTCGGGGCGTCCAGGGAAGCTTTCTTT.

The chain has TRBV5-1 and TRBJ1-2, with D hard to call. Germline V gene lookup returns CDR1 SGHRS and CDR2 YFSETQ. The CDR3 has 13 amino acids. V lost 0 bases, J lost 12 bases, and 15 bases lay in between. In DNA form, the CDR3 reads TGCGCCAGCAGCTTGGGCCAGTCTCCGAGGGACACCTTC. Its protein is CASSLGQSPRDTF.

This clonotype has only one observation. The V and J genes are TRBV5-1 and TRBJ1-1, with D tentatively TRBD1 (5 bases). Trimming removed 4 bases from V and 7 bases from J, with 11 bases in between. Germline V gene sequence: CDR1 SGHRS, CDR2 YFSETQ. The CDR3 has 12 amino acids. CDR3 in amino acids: CASSMRQGEAFF. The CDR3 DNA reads TGCGCCAGCAGCATGCGGCAGGGTGAAGCTTTCTTT.

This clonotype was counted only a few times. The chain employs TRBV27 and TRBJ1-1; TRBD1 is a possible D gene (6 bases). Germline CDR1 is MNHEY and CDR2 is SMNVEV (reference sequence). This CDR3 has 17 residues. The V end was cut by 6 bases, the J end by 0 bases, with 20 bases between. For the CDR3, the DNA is TGTGCCAGCAGGCTAAGCCTAATGACAGGAATGAACACTGAAGCTTTCTTT. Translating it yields CASRLSLMTGMNTEAFF.

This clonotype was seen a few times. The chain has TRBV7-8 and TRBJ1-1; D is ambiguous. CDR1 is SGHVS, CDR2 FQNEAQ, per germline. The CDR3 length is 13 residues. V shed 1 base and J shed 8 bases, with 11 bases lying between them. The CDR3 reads CASSLGRPAEAFF. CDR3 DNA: TGTGCCAGCAGCTTAGGCAGACCTGCAGAAGCTTTCTTT.

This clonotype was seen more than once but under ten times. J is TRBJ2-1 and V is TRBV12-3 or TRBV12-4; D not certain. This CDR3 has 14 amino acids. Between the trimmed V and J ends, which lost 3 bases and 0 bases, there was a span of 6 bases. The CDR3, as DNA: TGTGCCAGCAGTTTCCGAAGCTCCTACAATGAGCAGTTCTTC. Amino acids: CASSFRSSYNEQFF.

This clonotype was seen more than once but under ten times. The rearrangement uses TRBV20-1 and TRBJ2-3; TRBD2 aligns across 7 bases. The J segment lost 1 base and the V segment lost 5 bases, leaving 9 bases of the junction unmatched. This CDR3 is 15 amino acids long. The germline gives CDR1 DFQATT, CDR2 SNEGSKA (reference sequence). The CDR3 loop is CSAPSFTSGTDTQYF. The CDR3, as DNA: TGCAGTGCTCCCTCTTTTACTAGCGGCACAGATACGCAGTATTTT.

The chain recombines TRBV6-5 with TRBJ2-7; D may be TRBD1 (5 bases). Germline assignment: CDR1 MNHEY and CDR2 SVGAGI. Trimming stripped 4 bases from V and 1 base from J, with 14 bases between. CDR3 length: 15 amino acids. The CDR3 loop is CASSSPDTLSYEQYF. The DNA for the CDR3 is TGTGCCAGCAGTTCCCCGGACACCTTATCCTACGAGCAGTACTTC.

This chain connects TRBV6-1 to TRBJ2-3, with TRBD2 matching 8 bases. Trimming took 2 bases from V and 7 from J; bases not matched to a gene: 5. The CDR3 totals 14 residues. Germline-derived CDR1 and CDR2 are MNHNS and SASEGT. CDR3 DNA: TGTGCCAGCAGTGAACCGGGACTAGTAAATACGCAGTATTTT. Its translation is CASSEPGLVNTQYF.

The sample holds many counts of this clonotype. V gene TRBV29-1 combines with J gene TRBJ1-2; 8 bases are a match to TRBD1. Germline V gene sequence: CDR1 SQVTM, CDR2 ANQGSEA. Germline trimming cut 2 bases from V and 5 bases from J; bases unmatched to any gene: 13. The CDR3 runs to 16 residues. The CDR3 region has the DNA TGCAGCGTTGAATTCTGGGCCAGGGGGCGAATTTATGGCTACACCTTC. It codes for CSVEFWARGRIYGYTF.